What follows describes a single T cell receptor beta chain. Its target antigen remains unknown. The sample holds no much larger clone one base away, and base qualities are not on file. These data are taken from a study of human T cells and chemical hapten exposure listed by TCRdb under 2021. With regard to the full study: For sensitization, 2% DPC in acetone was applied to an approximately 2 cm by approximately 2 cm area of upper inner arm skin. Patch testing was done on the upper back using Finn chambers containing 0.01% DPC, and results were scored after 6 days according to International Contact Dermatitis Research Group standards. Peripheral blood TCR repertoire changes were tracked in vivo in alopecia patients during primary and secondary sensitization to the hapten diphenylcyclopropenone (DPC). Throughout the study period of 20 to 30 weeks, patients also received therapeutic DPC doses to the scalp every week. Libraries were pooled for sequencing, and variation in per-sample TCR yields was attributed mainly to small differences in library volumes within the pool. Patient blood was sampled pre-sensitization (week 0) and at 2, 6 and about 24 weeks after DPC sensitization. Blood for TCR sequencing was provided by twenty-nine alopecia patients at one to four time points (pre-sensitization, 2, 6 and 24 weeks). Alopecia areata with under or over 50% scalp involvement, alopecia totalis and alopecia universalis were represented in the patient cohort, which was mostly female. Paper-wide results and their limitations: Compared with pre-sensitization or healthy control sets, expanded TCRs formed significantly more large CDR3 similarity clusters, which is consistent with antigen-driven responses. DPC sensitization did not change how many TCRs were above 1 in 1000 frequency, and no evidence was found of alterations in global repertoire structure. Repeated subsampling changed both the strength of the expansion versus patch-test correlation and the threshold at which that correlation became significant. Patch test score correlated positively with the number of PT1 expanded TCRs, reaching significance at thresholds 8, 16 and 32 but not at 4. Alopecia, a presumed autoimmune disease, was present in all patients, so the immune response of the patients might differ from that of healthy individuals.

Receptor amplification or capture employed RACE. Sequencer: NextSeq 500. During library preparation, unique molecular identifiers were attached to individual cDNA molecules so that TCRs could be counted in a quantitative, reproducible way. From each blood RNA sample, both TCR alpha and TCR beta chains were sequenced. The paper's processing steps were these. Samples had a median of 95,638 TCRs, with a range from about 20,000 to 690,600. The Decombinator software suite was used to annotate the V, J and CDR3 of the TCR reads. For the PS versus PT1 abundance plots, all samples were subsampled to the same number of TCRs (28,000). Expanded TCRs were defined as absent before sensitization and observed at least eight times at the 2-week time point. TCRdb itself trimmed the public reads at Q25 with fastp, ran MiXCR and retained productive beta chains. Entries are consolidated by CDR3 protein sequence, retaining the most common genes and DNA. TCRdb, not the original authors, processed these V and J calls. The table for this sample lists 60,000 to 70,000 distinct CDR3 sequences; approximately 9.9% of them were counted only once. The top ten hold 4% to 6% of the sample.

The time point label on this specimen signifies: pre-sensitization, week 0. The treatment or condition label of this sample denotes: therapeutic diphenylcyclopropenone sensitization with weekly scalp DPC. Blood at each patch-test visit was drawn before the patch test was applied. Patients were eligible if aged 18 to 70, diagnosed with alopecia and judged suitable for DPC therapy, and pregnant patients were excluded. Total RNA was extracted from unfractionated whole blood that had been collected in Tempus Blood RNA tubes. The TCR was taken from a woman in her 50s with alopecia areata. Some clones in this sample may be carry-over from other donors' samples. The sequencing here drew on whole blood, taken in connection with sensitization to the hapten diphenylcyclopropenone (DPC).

At the DNA level, the sequence is TGTGCCATCAGTGAGACTAGCGGGACCCACTCCTACGAGCAGTACTTC. Translated, this gives CAISETSGTHSYEQYF. Recombination connected TRBV10-3 to TRBJ2-7; TRBD2 lines up with 10 middle nucleotides. CDR3 length: 16 amino acids, cysteine to phenylalanine. CDR3 DNA is the only sequence kept; it has 48 bases, read in frame from the first base. Compared with germline, V lacks 2 bases and J lacks 0 bases; bases without a gene match: 4. Based on the germline V gene, the CDR1 and CDR2 sequences are ENHRY and SYGVKD.